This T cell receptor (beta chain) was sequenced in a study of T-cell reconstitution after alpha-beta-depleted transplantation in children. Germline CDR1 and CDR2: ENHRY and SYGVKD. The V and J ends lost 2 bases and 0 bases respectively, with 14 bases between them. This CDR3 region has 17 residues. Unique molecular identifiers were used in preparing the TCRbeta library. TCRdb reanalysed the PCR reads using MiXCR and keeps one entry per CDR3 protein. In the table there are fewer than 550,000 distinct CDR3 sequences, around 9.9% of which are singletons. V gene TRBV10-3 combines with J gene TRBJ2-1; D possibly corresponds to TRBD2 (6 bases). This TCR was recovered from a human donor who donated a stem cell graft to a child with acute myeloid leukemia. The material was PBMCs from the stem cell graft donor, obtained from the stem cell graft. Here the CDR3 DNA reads TGTGCCATCAGTGAGACCCTTTACGGGAGCTCCTACAATGAGCAGTTCTTC. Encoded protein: CAISETLYGSSYNEQFF.